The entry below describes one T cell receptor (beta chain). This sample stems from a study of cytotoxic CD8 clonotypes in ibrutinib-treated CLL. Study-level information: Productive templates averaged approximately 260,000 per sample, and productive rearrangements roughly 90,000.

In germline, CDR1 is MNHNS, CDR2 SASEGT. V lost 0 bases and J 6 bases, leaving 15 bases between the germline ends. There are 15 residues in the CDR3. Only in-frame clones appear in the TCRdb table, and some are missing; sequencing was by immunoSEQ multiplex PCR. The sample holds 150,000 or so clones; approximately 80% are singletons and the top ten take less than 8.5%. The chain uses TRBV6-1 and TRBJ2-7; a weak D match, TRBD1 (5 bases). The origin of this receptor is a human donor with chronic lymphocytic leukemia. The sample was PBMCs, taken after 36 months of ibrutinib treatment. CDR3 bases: TGTGCCAGCAGTGAAGCAAAAGGGAAGGGGATCGAGCAGTACTTC. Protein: CASSEAKGKGIEQYF.